The 32 T cell receptor beta chains below come from one sample, sequenced in a study of blood T cell repertoires in COVID-19. TCRdb's table, derived via immunoSEQ multiplex PCR, lists solely in-frame clones and lacks some. The table shows around 200,000 clones, with approximately 86% occurring only once. The material sequenced was peripheral blood. The receptors come from a woman aged 30 to 39 with COVID-19, enrolled during active disease.

J is TRBJ1-2 and V is TRBV6-5; D perhaps matches TRBD1 (5 bases). The CDR3 contains 15 residues. The V gene lost 0 bases and the J gene lost 1 base, with 9 bases spanning the gap. Germline lookup yields CDR1 MNHEY and CDR2 SVGAGI. The CDR3 sequence is CASSYSRDSNYGYTF. The CDR3 DNA reads as TGTGCCAGCAGTTACTCGAGAGACAGTAACTATGGCTACACCTTC.

The chain links TRBV6-5 to TRBJ1-2; 7 bases agree with TRBD1. Trimming cost V 6 bases and J 6 bases; bases outside gene matches: 7. Germline CDR1 and CDR2: MNHEY and SVGAGI. The CDR3 covers 13 residues. The CDR3 nucleotides are TGTGCCAGCAGGGATGACAGGGTCGATGGCTACACCTTC. It codes for CASRDDRVDGYTF.

In its sample, this clone was seen once. V and J are TRBV27 and TRBJ2-7, with D possibly matching TRBD1 (6 bases). The V end lost 0 bases, the J end lost 0 bases, and 12 bases lay between the germline ends. From germline, CDR1 is MNHEY and CDR2 SMNVEV (reference sequence). The CDR3 runs to 16 residues. The CDR3 region is CASSLSKGQLSYEQYF. The CDR3 DNA sequence: TGTGCCAGCAGTTTATCGAAAGGACAGCTCTCCTACGAGCAGTACTTC.

V and J are TRBV7-2 and TRBJ1-5; 7 nucleotides agree with TRBD1. Trimming at V came to 3 bases and at J to 14 bases, leaving 7 bases not matched to a gene. Germline V CDR1 and CDR2: SGHTA, FQGNSA. CDR3 length: 12 residues. The CDR3: CASSFPGTEEHF. The CDR3 coding sequence is TGTGCCAGCAGCTTCCCCGGGACAGAAGAGCATTTT.

J is TRBJ2-3 and V is TRBV9; 12 nucleotides match TRBD2. Looked up from germline, CDR1 is SGDLS and CDR2 is YYNGEE. V gave up 3 bases and J gave up 4 bases; unmatched junction bases: 12. The CDR3 consists of 18 residues. CDR3: CASSARRLAGVHADTQYF. For the CDR3, the DNA is TGTGCCAGCAGCGCCCGAAGACTAGCGGGAGTCCATGCAGATACGCAGTATTTT. Looking up the rest from reference TRBV9 and TRBJ2-3 gives the full variable domain: DSGVTQTPKHLITATGQRVTLRCSPRSGDLSVYWYQQSLDQGLQFLIQYYNGEERAKGNILERFSAQQFPDLHSELNLSSLELGDSALYFCASSARRLAGVHADTQYFGPGTRLTVL.

The chain's CDR3 is CASSLGGEGHYEQYF. Here the CDR3 DNA reads TGTGCCAGCAGCTTAGGCGGGGAGGGTCACTACGAGCAGTACTTC. The rearrangement links TRBV13 to TRBJ2-7, with 7 bases matching TRBD2. CDR3 length: 15 residues. The ends lost 0 bases at V and 3 bases at J; junction bases unmatched: 5. CDR1 and CDR2 (germline): PRHDT, FYEKMQ (reference sequence).

V and J are TRBV18 and TRBJ1-3; D is possibly TRBD1 (6 bases). Per germline, CDR1 KGHSH and CDR2 LQKENI. The germline V and J ends were trimmed by 8 bases and 4 bases, with 9 bases remaining between them. This CDR3 spans 12 amino acids. This chain's CDR3 is CASTGSGNTIYF. CDR3 bases: TGTGCCAGCACAGGGTCCGGAAACACCATATATTTT.

The chain combines TRBV10-2 with TRBJ1-5, with a tentative D call TRBD1 (5 bases). Germline V CDR1 and CDR2: WSHSY, SAAADI. The CDR3 runs to 13 residues. The V end was cut by 5 bases, the J end by 6 bases, with 11 bases between. CDR3 sequence reads: CASSRGLGQPQHF. For the CDR3, the DNA is TGCGCCAGCAGTCGGGGGTTGGGTCAGCCCCAGCATTTT.

This clone was detected a few times. The chain joins TRBV19 to TRBJ1-5; a possible D gene is TRBD1 (6 bases). Germline V gene data show CDR1 as LNHDA and CDR2 as SQIVND (reference sequence). CDR3 length: 18 amino acids. Trimming shortened V by 6 bases and J by 7 bases, and 28 bases separated the two germline ends. The CDR3, as DNA: TGTGCCAGTAGACAAAATATCCTACCAGGGGCAGGGTTACAGCCCCAGCATTTT. Residues: CASRQNILPGAGLQPQHF.

This chain joins TRBV7-3 and TRBJ2-3; D is unclear. Germline loops: CDR1 SGHTA, CDR2 FQGTGA. CDR3 length: 13 amino acids. V was clipped by 4 bases and J by 2 bases, with 7 bases between them. The CDR3: CASSSQITDTQYF. Written as DNA, the CDR3 is TGTGCCAGCAGCTCCCAGATCACAGATACGCAGTATTTT.

The chain recombines TRBV10-3 with TRBJ2-5, with D possibly TRBD2 on 5 matching bases. V lost 0 bases and J lost 5, with 10 bases in between. Germline V gene sequence: CDR1 ENHRY, CDR2 SYGVKD. The CDR3 is made up of 14 amino acids. CDR3 loop: CAISESEGPETQYF. The DNA for the CDR3 is TGTGCCATCAGTGAGTCCGAGGGTCCGGAGACCCAGTACTTC.

The chain joins TRBV10-3 to TRBJ1-2; unclear D gene. The CDR3 contains 14 residues. Germline V gene lookup returns CDR1 ENHRY and CDR2 SYGVKD. Deletions cut 3 bases from V and 8 bases from J, with 16 bases between. The CDR3 DNA follows: TGTGCCATCAGTGATCTTCAGGCCCGGTCCGGCTACACCTTC. This translates into CAISDLQARSGYTF.

The rearrangement joins TRBV5-4 to TRBJ1-3; no firm D call. The CDR3 contains 15 residues. The V end was cut by 0 bases, the J end by 0 bases, with 7 bases between. Germline CDR1 is SGHNT and CDR2 is YYREEE (reference sequence). In DNA, the CDR3 is TGTGCCAGCAGCTTGGATGGCCTCTCTGGAAACACCATATATTTT. Protein: CASSLDGLSGNTIYF.

This chain uses TRBV18 with TRBJ2-4; D is ambiguous. Germline CDR1 is KGHSH and CDR2 is LQKENI. The CDR3 contains 14 residues. V was shortened by 2 bases and J by 0 bases, with 5 bases between the two germline ends. CDR3 residues: CASSPSIAKNIQYF. The CDR3 DNA reads as TGTGCCAGCTCACCATCAATAGCCAAAAACATTCAGTACTTC.

This chain joins TRBV5-3 and TRBJ1-1; 7 positions agree with TRBD1. TRBV5-3 is identified as an open reading frame with a role that is uncertain. Trimming removed 3 bases from V and 3 bases from J; junction bases left unmatched: 17. CDR3 length: 18 residues. CDR3 protein: CARSSTGTAEEGDTEAFF. The DNA for the CDR3 is TGTGCCAGAAGCTCAACCGGGACAGCGGAAGAGGGGGACACTGAAGCTTTCTTT.

The V gene is TRBV5-1, the J gene TRBJ2-1, with 9 bases fitting TRBD1. Germline V lookup: CDR1 SGHRS, CDR2 YFSETQ. V lost 0 bases, J lost 6 bases, and 1 base stayed unmatched. This CDR3 region has 14 residues. CDR3 sequence: CASSLGDRVNEQFF. In DNA form, the CDR3 reads TGCGCCAGCAGCTTGGGGGACAGGGTCAATGAGCAGTTCTTC.

The chain combines TRBV3-1 (or the pseudogene TRBV3-2) with TRBJ1-3; perhaps TRBD1 as D (5 bases). CDR3 length: 17 residues. Between the trimmed V and J ends, which lost 0 bases and 0 bases, there was a span of 12 bases. Per the germline V gene, CDR1 is LGHDT and CDR2 is YNNKEL (reference sequence). CDR3 nucleotides: TGTGCCAGCAGCCAAGATGGGCTGGGGCACTCTGGAAACACCATATATTTT. Encoded protein: CASSQDGLGHSGNTIYF.

The genes are TRBV6-6 and TRBJ2-5, with TRBD1 matching over 7 bases. V lost 0 bases and J lost 5; bases outside the gene matches: 3. CDR3 length equals 14 residues. Germline V CDR1 and CDR2: MNHNY, SVGAGI (reference sequence). The CDR3 sequence: CASSYSQGMETQYF. The DNA for the CDR3 is TGTGCCAGCAGTTACTCACAGGGGATGGAGACCCAGTACTTC.

V is TRBV7-3 and J is TRBJ2-3, with 7 nucleotides matching TRBD1. This CDR3 has 13 amino acids. CDR1 is SGHTA, CDR2 FQGTGA, per germline. V gave up 5 bases and J gave up 6 bases; unmatched junction bases: 5. Written as DNA, the CDR3 is TGTGCCAGCAGCGGGAGACAGGGCGATACGCAGTATTTT. It yields the protein CASSGRQGDTQYF.

The chain has TRBV3-1 (or the pseudogene TRBV3-2) and TRBJ1-6; D gene ambiguous. Trimming left V 4 bases short and J 4 bases short, with 8 bases between. Germline V gives CDR1 LGHDT, CDR2 YNNKEL (reference sequence). This CDR3 region has 14 residues. CDR3 protein: CASSPRGYNSPLHF. The CDR3 bases are TGTGCCAGCAGCCCACGGGGATATAATTCACCCCTCCACTTT.

The genes are TRBV3-1 (or the pseudogene TRBV3-2) and TRBJ1-4, with D possibly matching TRBD1 (6 bases). The germline gives CDR1 LGHDT, CDR2 YNNKEL (reference sequence). There are 13 residues in the CDR3. Trimming removed 10 bases at V and 7 bases at J, with 16 bases between. The CDR3 region is CATLKGGGEKLFF. The CDR3 DNA follows: TGTGCCACCCTGAAGGGGGGGGGTGAAAAACTGTTTTTT.

The chain is built from TRBV6-5 and TRBJ1-2, with D uncertain. Germline loops: CDR1 MNHEY, CDR2 SVGAGI. V shed 1 base and J shed 6 bases, with 12 bases lying between them. CDR3 length: 14 residues. The CDR3 loop reads CASSYLARSNGYTF. Written as DNA, the CDR3 is TGTGCCAGCAGTTACTTGGCCAGATCAAATGGCTACACCTTC.

This clone appeared a few times. The chain links TRBV27 to TRBJ1-3, with TRBD1 as a possible D gene (5 bases). The V gene's germline CDR1 is MNHEY and CDR2 SMNVEV (reference sequence). The CDR3 loop spans 17 amino acids. Trimming shortened V by 9 bases and J by 2 bases, and 23 bases separated the two germline ends. CDR3 nucleotides: TGTGCCAGTCTGGCTCTAACCCGGGGGATCCCTGGAAACACCATATATTTT. Residues: CASLALTRGIPGNTIYF.

This clone was seen just once. V and J are TRBV19 and TRBJ2-3; tentative D call: TRBD2 (7 bases). Germline-derived CDR1 and CDR2 are LNHDA and SQIVND (reference sequence). The CDR3 length is 13 residues. Trimming shortened V by 3 bases and J by 6 bases, and 10 bases separated the two germline ends. The CDR3 bases are TGTGCCAGTAGTATGCGGGGGCAGGATACGCAGTATTTT. Translating gives CASSMRGQDTQYF. Together with reference TRBV19 and TRBJ2-3, the CDR3 gives the full variable domain: DGGITQSPKYLFRKEGQNVTLSCEQNLNHDAMYWYRQDPGQGLRLIYYSQIVNDFQKGDIAEGYSVSREKKESFPLTVTSAQKNPTAFYLCASSMRGQDTQYFGPGTRLTVL.

This chain uses TRBV7-2 with TRBJ2-1; a weak D match, TRBD2 (6 bases). V was pared by 5 bases and J by 4 bases, with 18 bases between. Looked up from germline, CDR1 is SGHTA and CDR2 is FQGNSA. The CDR3 consists of 16 residues. The CDR3 bases are TGTGCCAGCAGCCAAACCCTAGCGACTGCTTACAATGAGCAGTTCTTC. Protein product: CASSQTLATAYNEQFF.

The gene calls are TRBV5-1 and TRBJ2-3; 10 nucleotides agree with TRBD2. The CDR3 length is 18 residues. V was pared by 0 bases and J by 3 bases, with 10 bases of the junction left unmatched. Germline V gene lookup returns CDR1 SGHRS and CDR2 YFSETQ. The CDR3 is CASSLGPSGRRVTDTQYF. DNA of the CDR3: TGCGCCAGCAGCTTGGGGCCTAGCGGGAGACGGGTGACAGATACGCAGTATTTT.

The rearrangement joins TRBV20-1 to TRBJ1-2; TRBD1 is a possible D gene (5 bases). Germline V gene data show CDR1 as DFQATT and CDR2 as SNEGSKA (reference sequence). The CDR3 has 12 amino acids. The ends were cut back, 3 bases at V and 6 bases at J, with 11 bases in the middle. CDR3 nucleotides: TGCAGTGCTAGTCGGGGGACTGATGGCTACACCTTC. Amino acids: CSASRGTDGYTF.

The V and J genes are TRBV2 and TRBJ2-2; 7 positions agree with TRBD2. Germline V gene data show CDR1 as SNHLY and CDR2 as FYNNEI. V lost 1 base and J lost 4; bases outside the gene matches: 0. This CDR3 has 14 amino acids. The CDR3 sequence: CASSEGLATGELFF. The CDR3, as DNA: TGTGCCAGCAGTGAAGGACTAGCCACCGGGGAGCTGTTTTTT.

CDR3 in DNA: TGTGCCAGCGGAATACAGGGGCCAAATGAAAAACTGTTTTTT. This gives the protein CASGIQGPNEKLFF. J is TRBJ1-4 and V is TRBV6-5; 7 bases map to TRBD1. CDR1 and CDR2 from the germline V gene are MNHEY and SVGAGI. The CDR3 has 14 residues. Germline trimming cut 8 bases from V and 5 bases from J; bases unmatched to any gene: 8.

This sequence joins TRBV12-3 or TRBV12-4 and TRBJ1-5; D is perhaps TRBD1 (6 bases). The CDR3 extends over 13 amino acids. The ends were cut back, 8 bases at V and 1 base at J, with 9 bases in the middle. CDR3 protein: CASGTRSNQPQHF. The CDR3 DNA sequence: TGTGCCAGCGGGACACGGAGCAATCAGCCCCAGCATTTT.

This chain connects TRBV4-3 to TRBJ1-6, with unresolved D. CDR3 length: 15 residues. V was clipped by 0 bases and J by 10 bases, with 13 bases between them. Germline lookup yields CDR1 LGHNA and CDR2 YSLEER. The CDR3 region has the DNA TGCGCCAGCAGCCAAGATGCTCCCGGAGGGTCACCCCTCCACTTT. Translation: CASSQDAPGGSPLHF.

The CDR3 is CASSLTQGSGELFF. The CDR3 DNA is TGCGCCAGCAGCCTTACACAGGGGTCCGGGGAGCTGTTTTTT. This sequence joins TRBV4-3 and TRBJ2-2; 7 nucleotides match TRBD1. This CDR3 region has 14 residues. CDR1 and CDR2 from the germline V gene are LGHNA and YSLEER. V shed 4 bases, J shed 6 bases, and the junction held 5 bases outside the gene matches.